Reported below is one TCR beta chain. Its target is unknown. Alopecia areata patients gave lesional scalp punch biopsies and peripheral blood samples. These data belong to a study of CD8+ T cells in alopecia areata. It was cDNA, reverse transcribed from extracted RNA, that served as the sequencing template. Here immunoSEQ multiplex PCR was the method, and the copy in TCRdb shows in-frame clones only, minus some. The sample shows around 82,000 clones, roughly half of them seen only once. General study results and limits: Patients shared TCRs less clearly than mice did, possibly owing to HLA.

This TCR was recovered from a human donor with alopecia areata. The sample consisted of NKG2D-high CD8+ T cells sorted from blood.

DNA for the CDR3: TGTGCCAGCAGTCTCAACACAGGGGAAACCACCTTC. It codes for CASSLNTGETTF. V and J are TRBV27 and TRBJ1-2, with TRBD1 matching 7 bases. The germline gives CDR1 MNHEY, CDR2 SMNVEV (reference sequence). CDR3 length: 12 amino acids. The J segment lost 13 bases and the V segment lost 5 bases, leaving 10 bases of the junction unmatched.